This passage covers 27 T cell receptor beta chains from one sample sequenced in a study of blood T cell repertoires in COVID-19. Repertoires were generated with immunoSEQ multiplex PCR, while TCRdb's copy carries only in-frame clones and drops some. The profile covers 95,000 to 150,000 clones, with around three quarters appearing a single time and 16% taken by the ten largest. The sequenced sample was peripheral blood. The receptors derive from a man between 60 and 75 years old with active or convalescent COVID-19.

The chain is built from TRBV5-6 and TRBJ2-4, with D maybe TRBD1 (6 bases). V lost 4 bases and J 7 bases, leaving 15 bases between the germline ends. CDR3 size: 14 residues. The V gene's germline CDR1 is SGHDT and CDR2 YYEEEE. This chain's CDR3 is CASSQDRAWNIQYF. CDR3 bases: TGTGCCAGCAGCCAGGACAGAGCTTGGAACATTCAGTACTTC.

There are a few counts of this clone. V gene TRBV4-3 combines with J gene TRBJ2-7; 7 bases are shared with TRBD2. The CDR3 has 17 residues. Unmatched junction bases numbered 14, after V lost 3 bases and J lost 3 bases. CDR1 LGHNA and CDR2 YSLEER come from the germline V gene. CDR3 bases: TGCGCCAGCAGCCACCGATTGACTAGCTGGGAGGTCTACGAGCAGTACTTC. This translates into CASSHRLTSWEVYEQYF.

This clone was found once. The DNA of the CDR3 is TGTGCCACCAGCACTTCGCTCGGCGTAGGGGTGAATGAGCAGTTCTTC. It encodes CATSTSLGVGVNEQFF. The gene calls are TRBV15 and TRBJ2-1, with D perhaps matching TRBD1 (5 bases). CDR1 and CDR2 (germline): LNHNV, YYDKDF (reference sequence). V dropped 4 bases and J dropped 7 bases, with 20 bases sitting between them. The CDR3 is 16 amino acids.

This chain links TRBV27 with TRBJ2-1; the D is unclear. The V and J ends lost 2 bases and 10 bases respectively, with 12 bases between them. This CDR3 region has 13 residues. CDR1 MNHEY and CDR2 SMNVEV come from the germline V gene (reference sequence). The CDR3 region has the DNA TGTGCCAGCAGTTTAAGCCCCCCCGGGGAGCAGTTCTTC. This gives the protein CASSLSPPGEQFF.

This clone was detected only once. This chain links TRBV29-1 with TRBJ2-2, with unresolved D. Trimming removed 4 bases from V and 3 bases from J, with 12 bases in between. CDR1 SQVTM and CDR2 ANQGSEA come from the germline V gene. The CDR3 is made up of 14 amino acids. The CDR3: CSVVDGLHTGELFF. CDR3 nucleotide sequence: TGCAGCGTTGTTGACGGGTTGCACACCGGGGAGCTGTTTTTT.

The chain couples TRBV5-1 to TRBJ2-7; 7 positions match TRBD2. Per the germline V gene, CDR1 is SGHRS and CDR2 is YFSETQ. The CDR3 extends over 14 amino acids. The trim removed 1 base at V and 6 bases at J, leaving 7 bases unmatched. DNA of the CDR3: TGCGCCAGCAGCTTGACTAGCGCGAGACGCGAGCAGTACTTC. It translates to CASSLTSARREQYF.

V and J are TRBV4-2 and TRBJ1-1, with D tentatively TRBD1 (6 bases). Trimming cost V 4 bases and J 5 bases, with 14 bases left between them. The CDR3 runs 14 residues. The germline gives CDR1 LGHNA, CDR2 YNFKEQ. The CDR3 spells CASSPRTAWTEAFF. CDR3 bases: TGTGCCAGCAGCCCAAGGACAGCCTGGACTGAAGCTTTCTTT.

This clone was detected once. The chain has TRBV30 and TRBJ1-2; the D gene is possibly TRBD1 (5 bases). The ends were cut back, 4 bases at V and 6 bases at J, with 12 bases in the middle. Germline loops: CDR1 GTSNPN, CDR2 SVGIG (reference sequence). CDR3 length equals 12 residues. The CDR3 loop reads CAWNPGGDGYTF. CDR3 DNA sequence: TGTGCCTGGAATCCTGGGGGGGATGGCTACACCTTC.

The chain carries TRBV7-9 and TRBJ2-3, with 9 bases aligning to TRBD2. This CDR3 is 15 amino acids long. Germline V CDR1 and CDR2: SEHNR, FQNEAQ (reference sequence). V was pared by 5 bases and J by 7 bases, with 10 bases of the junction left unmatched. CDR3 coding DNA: TGTGCCAGCAGCCGAGCGGTGCTAGCGGGATATACGCAGTATTTT. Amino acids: CASSRAVLAGYTQYF.

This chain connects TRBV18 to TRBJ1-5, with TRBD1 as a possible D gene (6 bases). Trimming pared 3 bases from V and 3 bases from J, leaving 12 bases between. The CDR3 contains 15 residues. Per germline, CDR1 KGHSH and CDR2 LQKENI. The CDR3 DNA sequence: TGTGCCAGCTCACCCGGAACAGGGAACAATCAGCCCCAGCATTTT. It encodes CASSPGTGNNQPQHF.

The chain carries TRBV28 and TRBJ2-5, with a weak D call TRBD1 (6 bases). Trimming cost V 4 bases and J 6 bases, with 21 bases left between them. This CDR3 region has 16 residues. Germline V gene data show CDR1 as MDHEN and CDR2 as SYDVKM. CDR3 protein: CASSSWTEGVVKTQYF. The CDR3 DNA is TGTGCCAGCAGTTCGTGGACCGAGGGGGTAGTAAAGACCCAGTACTTC.

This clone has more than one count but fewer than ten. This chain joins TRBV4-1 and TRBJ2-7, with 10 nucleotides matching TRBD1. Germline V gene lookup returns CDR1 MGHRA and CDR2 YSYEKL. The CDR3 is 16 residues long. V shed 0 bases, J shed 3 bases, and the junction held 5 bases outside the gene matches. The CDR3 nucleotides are TGCGCCAGCAGCCAAGACGGGACAGGGGCCTTCTACGAGCAGTACTTC. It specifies CASSQDGTGAFYEQYF.

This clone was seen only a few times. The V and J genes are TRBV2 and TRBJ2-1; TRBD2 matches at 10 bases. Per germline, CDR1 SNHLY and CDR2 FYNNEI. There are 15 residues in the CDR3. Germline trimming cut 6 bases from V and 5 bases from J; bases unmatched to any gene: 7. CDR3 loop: CASRVLAGRDNEQFF. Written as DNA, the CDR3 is TGTGCCAGCAGGGTACTAGCGGGAAGAGACAATGAGCAGTTCTTC. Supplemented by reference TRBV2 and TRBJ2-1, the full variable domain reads EPEVTQTPSHQVTQMGQEVILRCVPISNHLYFYWYRQILGQKVEFLVSFYNNEISEKSEIFDDQFSVERPDGSNFTLKIRSTKLEDSAMYFCASRVLAGRDNEQFFGPGTRLTVL.

The CDR3 protein is CATSDLPAGGPMGDEQFF. The CDR3, as DNA: TGTGCCACCAGTGATTTACCAGCGGGAGGGCCTATGGGGGATGAGCAGTTCTTC. The J gene is TRBJ2-1, the V gene TRBV24-1; 10 nucleotides match TRBD2. Germline CDR1 KGHDR, CDR2 SFDVKD. The V segment lost 1 base and the J segment 8 bases; nucleotides outside the gene matches: 13. This CDR3 spans 18 amino acids.

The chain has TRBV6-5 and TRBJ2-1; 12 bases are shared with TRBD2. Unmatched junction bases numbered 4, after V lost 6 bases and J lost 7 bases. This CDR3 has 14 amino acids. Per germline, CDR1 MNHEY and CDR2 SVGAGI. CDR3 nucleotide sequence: TGTGCCAGCAGACGTGGACTAGCGGGAAATGAGCAGTTCTTC. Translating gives CASRRGLAGNEQFF.

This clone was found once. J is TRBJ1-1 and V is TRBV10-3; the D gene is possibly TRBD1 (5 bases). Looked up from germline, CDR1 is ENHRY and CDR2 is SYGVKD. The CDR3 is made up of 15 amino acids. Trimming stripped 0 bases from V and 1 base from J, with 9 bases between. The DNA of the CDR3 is TGTGCCATCAGTGAGTCGGAGGGGTGGAACACTGAAGCTTTCTTT. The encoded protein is CAISESEGWNTEAFF.

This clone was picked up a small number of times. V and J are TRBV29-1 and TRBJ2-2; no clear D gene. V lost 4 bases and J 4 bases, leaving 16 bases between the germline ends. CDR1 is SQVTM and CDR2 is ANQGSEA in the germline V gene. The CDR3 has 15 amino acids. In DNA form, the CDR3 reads TGCAGCGTTGTCCCCACAGCATCCGGCACCGGGGAGCTGTTTTTT. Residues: CSVVPTASGTGELFF.

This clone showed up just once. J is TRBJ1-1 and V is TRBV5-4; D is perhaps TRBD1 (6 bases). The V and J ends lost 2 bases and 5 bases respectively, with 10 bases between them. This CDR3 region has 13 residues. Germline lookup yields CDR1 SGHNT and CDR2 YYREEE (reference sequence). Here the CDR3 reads CASSLGGGTEAFF. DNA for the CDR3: TGTGCCAGCAGCTTAGGGGGGGGTACTGAAGCTTTCTTT.

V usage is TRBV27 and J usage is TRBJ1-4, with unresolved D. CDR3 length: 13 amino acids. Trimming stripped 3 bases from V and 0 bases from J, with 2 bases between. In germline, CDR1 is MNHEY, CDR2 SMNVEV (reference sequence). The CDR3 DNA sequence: TGTGCCAGCAGTTTCTCAACTAATGAAAAACTGTTTTTT. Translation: CASSFSTNEKLFF.

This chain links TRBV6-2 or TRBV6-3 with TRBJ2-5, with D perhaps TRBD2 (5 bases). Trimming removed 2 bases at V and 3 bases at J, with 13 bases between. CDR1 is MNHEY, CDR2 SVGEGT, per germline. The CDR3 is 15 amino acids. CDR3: CASSYVRGSKETQYF. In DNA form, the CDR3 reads TGTGCCAGCAGTTACGTAAGAGGGTCAAAAGAGACCCAGTACTTC.

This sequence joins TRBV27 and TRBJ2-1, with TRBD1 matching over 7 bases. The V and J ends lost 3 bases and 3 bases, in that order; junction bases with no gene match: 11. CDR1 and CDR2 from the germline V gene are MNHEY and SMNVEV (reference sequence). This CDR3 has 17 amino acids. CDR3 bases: TGTGCCAGCAGTTTTTTAGGGGGCGGTATAAGCTACAATGAGCAGTTCTTC. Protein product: CASSFLGGGISYNEQFF.

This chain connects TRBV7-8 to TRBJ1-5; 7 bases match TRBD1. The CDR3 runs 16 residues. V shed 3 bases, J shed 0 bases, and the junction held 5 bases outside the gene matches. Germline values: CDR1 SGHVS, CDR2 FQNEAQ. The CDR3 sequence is CASSFDGTDSNQPQHF. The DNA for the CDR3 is TGTGCCAGCAGCTTTGACGGGACAGATAGCAATCAGCCCCAGCATTTT.

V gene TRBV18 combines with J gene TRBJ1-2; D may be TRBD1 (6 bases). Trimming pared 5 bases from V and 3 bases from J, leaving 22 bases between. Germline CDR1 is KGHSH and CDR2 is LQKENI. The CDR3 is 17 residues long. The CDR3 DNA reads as TGTGCCAGCTCATACTCCTTAACAGGGTCCGTGGACTATGGCTACACCTTC. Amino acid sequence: CASSYSLTGSVDYGYTF.

As DNA, the CDR3 is TGTGCCAGCAGCTTGGTTCTTAGCGTAAGCACAGATACGCAGTATTTT. Its protein product is CASSLVLSVSTDTQYF. The gene calls are TRBV5-6 and TRBJ2-3; D perhaps matches TRBD2 (5 bases). In germline, CDR1 is SGHDT, CDR2 YYEEEE. V was shortened by 0 bases and J by 0 bases, with 11 bases between the two germline ends. The CDR3 has 16 amino acids.

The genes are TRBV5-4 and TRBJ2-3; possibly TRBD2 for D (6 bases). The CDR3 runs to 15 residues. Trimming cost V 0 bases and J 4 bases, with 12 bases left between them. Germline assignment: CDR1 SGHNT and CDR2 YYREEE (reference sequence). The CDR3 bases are TGTGCCAGCAGCTTGGCCTTGCGGGAAGCAGATACGCAGTATTTT. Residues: CASSLALREADTQYF.

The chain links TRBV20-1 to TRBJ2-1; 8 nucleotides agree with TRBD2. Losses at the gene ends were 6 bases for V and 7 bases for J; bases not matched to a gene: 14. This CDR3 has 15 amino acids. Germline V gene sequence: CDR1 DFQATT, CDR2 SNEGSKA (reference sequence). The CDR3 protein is CSASSGAGVVNEQFF. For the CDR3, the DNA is TGCAGTGCAAGTTCTGGAGCGGGAGTCGTGAATGAGCAGTTCTTC.

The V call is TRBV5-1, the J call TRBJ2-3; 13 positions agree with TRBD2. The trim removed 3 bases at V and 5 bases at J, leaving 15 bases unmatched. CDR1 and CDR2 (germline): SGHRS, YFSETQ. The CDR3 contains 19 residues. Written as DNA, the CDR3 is TGCGCCAGCAGCTCCCAGGGACTAGCGGGATCGAGGTTCGGAGATACGCAGTATTTT. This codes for CASSSQGLAGSRFGDTQYF.